This TCR beta chain was profiled in a study of blood T cell repertoires in COVID-19. Study-wide context: Sample material is recorded as cDNA or gDNA derived from T cells, B-cell-depleted T cells, or PBMCs.

The ends lost 2 bases at V and 7 bases at J; junction bases unmatched: 11. CDR3 length: 16 amino acids. In germline, CDR1 is MNHEY, CDR2 SMNVEV (reference sequence). In the authors' methods: Nucleated cell counts were estimated from reference gene primer amplification. Repertoires were generated with immunoSEQ multiplex PCR, while TCRdb's copy carries only in-frame clones and drops some. V, J and clone size were drawn from that table, and D and trimming were deduced from the DNA. The sample lists 100,000 to 110,000 clones, around four fifths occurring once. The receptor was derived from a man aged 45-65 years with active or convalescent COVID-19. The J gene is TRBJ2-1, the V gene TRBV27; 7 bases are a match to TRBD2. Sequencing was carried out using peripheral blood. The CDR3 loop is CASSLPAASGTNEQFF. Here the CDR3 DNA reads TGTGCCAGCAGTTTACCGGCCGCTAGCGGAACGAATGAGCAGTTCTTC.